Listed below are T cell receptor beta chains from one sample, sequenced in a study of early T cells in non-severe SARS-CoV-2 infection. Via MiXCR, TCRdb re-called the 5' RACE reads, giving one row per CDR3 protein. The data show some 80,000 distinct CDR3 sequences, with 9% to 15% seen just once and less than 20% held by the top ten. Sequencing used whole blood, obtained at baseline. These TCRs come from an adult who was a healthcare worker with PCR-confirmed SARS-CoV-2 infection or an uninfected control (not recorded which). The donor label of this sample is uncertain. Each CDR3 is given without its conserved first and last residue. A D gene is named only where the DNA matches it firmly.

D	J	V	CDR3
-	TRBJ1-4	TRBV4-2	ASSQAQSNEKLF
TRBD2	TRBJ2-3	TRBV5-4	ASSPPKAGVTDTQY
TRBD2	TRBJ2-2	TRBV11-2	ASSVRLASTRGTGELF
-	TRBJ2-2	TRBV6-8	ASSGGLTHTGELF
TRBD2	TRBJ2-3	TRBV4-2	ASSQGTSGATDTQY
-	TRBJ1-4	TRBV7-9	ASSLALGGTGEKLF
TRBD1	TRBJ1-2	TRBV30	AGTGSSYGYT
TRBD2	TRBJ2-1	TRBV4-2	ASSQEGGLAGPSYNEQF
-	TRBJ1-4	TRBV2	ATARGAGPGNEKLF
-	TRBJ1-5	TRBV6-6	ASSYSRDQPQH
TRBD1	TRBJ2-7	TRBV2	ASSPDRGLNEQY
TRBD2	TRBJ2-1	TRBV7-6	ASSLGTGGLAGPTLYNEQF
TRBD2	TRBJ2-1	TRBV7-9	ASSRLDERGVS
-	TRBJ1-5	TRBV7-9	ASSYSNQPQH
TRBD2	TRBJ2-1	TRBV20-1	SAKREGPQF